The 5 T cell receptor beta chains given below trace back to one sample, sequenced in a study of blood T cell repertoires in COVID-19 (dated by TCRdb to between 2020 and 2021). The library was made by the immunoSEQ multiplex PCR assay. The clones in this table, taken by TCRdb from immuneACCESS, are in-frame only. Not every clone is retained; where verified, under half of the shortfall comes from an unresolved V gene, and the cause of the rest is unknown. For this sample the table gives some 50,000 clones, of which roughly 88% were detected only once. Approximately 7.6% of the sample is taken by the ten largest. The sequencing input was peripheral blood. Source of these receptors: a human donor in a cohort sampled during active COVID-19.

The sample holds one count of this clone. J is TRBJ2-2 and V is TRBV24-1, with 8 bases matching TRBD1. V lost 3 bases and J lost 2; bases outside the gene matches: 7. Germline CDR1 and CDR2: KGHDR and SFDVKD. This CDR3 is built from 17 residues. CDR3 coding DNA: TGTGCCACCAGTGATCTACGGGACAGGCATAACACCGGGGAGCTGTTTTTT. Amino acids: CATSDLRDRHNTGELFF.

The CDR3, as DNA: TGTGCCAGCCTATTTCTCGGCGGTGAAGCTTTCTTT. This codes for CASLFLGGEAFF. The J gene is TRBJ1-1, the V gene TRBV28; D gene uncertain. The germline V gene encodes CDR1 MDHEN and CDR2 SYDVKM. The ends were cut back, 8 bases at V and 7 bases at J, with 14 bases in the middle. CDR3 length: 12 amino acids.

This clone was counted a few times. The chain uses TRBV27 and TRBJ2-1; possible D gene TRBD2, 6 bases. Germline V gene lookup returns CDR1 MNHEY and CDR2 SMNVEV (reference sequence). V was cut by 2 bases and J by 7 bases, with 15 bases left in between. The CDR3 runs to 15 residues. CDR3 DNA sequence: TGTGCCAGCAGTTTAGTCAGCGGGTTCCTGAATGAGCAGTTCTTC. This codes for CASSLVSGFLNEQFF.

The chain joins TRBV12-3 or TRBV12-4 to TRBJ1-2; unclear D gene. V lost 1 base and J 5 bases, leaving 8 bases between the germline ends. The CDR3 extends over 13 amino acids. CDR3 sequence: CASSLDSGYGYTF. Written as DNA, the CDR3 is TGTGCCAGCAGTTTAGACAGTGGGTATGGCTACACCTTC.

This chain links TRBV5-4 with TRBJ1-1, with D possibly being TRBD1 (5 bases). The CDR3 loop spans 12 amino acids. Germline assignment: CDR1 SGHNT and CDR2 YYREEE (reference sequence). V shed 4 bases and J shed 10 bases, with 14 bases lying between them. DNA for the CDR3: TGTGCCAGCAGCCGATTAGACACAGGAGCTTTCTTT. Amino acid sequence: CASSRLDTGAFF.